These 7 T cell receptor beta chains were sequenced from one sample in a study of blood T cell repertoires in COVID-19. Assay: immunoSEQ multiplex PCR; the TCRdb copy retains only in-frame clones and omits some. The sample yields some 120,000 clones, 85% seen once. The sequenced sample was peripheral blood. These receptors all come from a woman of 80 years or more with acute or convalescent COVID-19.

The chain is built from TRBV5-1 and TRBJ2-2; 9 bases match TRBD1. The CDR3 loop spans 15 amino acids. Germline trimming cut 4 bases from V and 7 bases from J; bases unmatched to any gene: 8. Germline CDR1 is SGHRS and CDR2 is YFSETQ. The CDR3 loop reads CASSLLQGANGELFF. The CDR3, as DNA: TGCGCCAGCAGCCTCTTACAGGGGGCGAACGGGGAGCTGTTTTTT.

The chain is built from TRBV9 and TRBJ1-1; TRBD1 might be the D (5 bases). V was cut by 4 bases and J by 6 bases, with 10 bases left in between. Germline V gene data show CDR1 as SGDLS and CDR2 as YYNGEE. There are 12 residues in the CDR3. DNA of the CDR3: TGTGCCAGCAGCTCTCAGGGTGCTGAAGCTTTCTTT. It translates to CASSSQGAEAFF.

The CDR3 loop reads CASSMPLSPLHF. The CDR3 coding sequence is TGTGCCAGCAGCATGCCACTTTCACCCCTCCACTTT. The chain has TRBV3-1 (or the pseudogene TRBV3-2) and TRBJ1-6; D not resolved. The germline gives CDR1 LGHDT, CDR2 YNNKEL (reference sequence). The CDR3 has 12 amino acids. Trimming removed 5 bases at V and 9 bases at J, with 8 bases between.

The rearrangement uses TRBV20-1 and TRBJ1-2; D is unclear. The V gene's germline CDR1 is DFQATT and CDR2 SNEGSKA (reference sequence). V dropped 3 bases and J dropped 8 bases, with 10 bases sitting between them. CDR3 length equals 11 residues. The CDR3 DNA follows: TGCAGTGCTAGTGCCCAGTACGGCTACACCTTC. Protein: CSASAQYGYTF.

V and J are TRBV7-2 and TRBJ2-1; TRBD1 might be the D (6 bases). Germline CDR1 SGHTA, CDR2 FQGNSA. The CDR3 is 14 amino acids. The V end lost 6 bases, the J end lost 3 bases, and 12 bases lay between the germline ends. The CDR3 loop is CASRIGGIYNEQFF. The CDR3 bases are TGTGCCAGCAGGATAGGGGGAATCTACAATGAGCAGTTCTTC.

The genes are TRBV19 and TRBJ1-1; D is possibly TRBD1 (6 bases). CDR1 and CDR2 (germline): LNHDA, SQIVND (reference sequence). V lost 5 bases and J 0 bases, leaving 13 bases between the germline ends. The CDR3 runs 15 residues. CDR3 amino acids: CASSVRAGVNTEAFF. The DNA of the CDR3 is TGTGCCAGTAGTGTCCGGGCAGGGGTGAACACTGAAGCTTTCTTT.

The chain joins TRBV11-2 to TRBJ1-1, with D maybe TRBD1 (6 bases). Trimming pared 5 bases from V and 5 bases from J, leaving 12 bases between. Germline values: CDR1 SGHAT, CDR2 FQNNGV. CDR3 length: 13 residues. CDR3 residues: CASSPHRATEAFF. The CDR3 coding sequence is TGTGCCAGCAGCCCCCACAGGGCTACTGAAGCTTTCTTT. The entire variable domain, with the rest obtained from reference TRBV11-2 and TRBJ1-1, is as follows: EAGVAQSPRYKIIEKRQSVAFWCNPISGHATLYWYQQILGQGPKLLIQFQNNGVVDDSQLPKDRFSAERLKGVDSTLKIQPAKLEDSAVYLCASSPHRATEAFFGQGTRLTVV.